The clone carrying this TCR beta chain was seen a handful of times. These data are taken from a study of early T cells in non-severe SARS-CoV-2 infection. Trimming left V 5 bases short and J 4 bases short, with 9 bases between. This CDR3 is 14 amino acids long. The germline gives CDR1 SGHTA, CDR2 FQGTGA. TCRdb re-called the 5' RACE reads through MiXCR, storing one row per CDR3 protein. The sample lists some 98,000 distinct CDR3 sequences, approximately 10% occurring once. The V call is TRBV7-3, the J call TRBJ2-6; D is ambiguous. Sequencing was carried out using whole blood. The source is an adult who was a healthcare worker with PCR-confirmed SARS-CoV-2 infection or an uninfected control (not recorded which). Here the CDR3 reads CASSPTAGANVLTF. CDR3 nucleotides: TGTGCCAGCAGCCCCACCGCAGGGGCCAACGTCCTGACTTTC.